The 5 T cell receptor beta chains below come from one sample, sequenced in a study of OX40 agonist ivuxolimab in advanced cancers. Some clones are missing from TCRdb's copy, which holds only in-frame ones; the method was immunoSEQ multiplex PCR. The sample lists about 77,000 clones; 85% to 90% were seen once. The sample here was CD4+ or CD8+ T cells sorted from blood, taken in a trial of the OX40 agonist ivuxolimab. The source of these receptors is an adult with an advanced solid tumor such as melanoma, head and neck, liver or kidney cancer.

The chain carries TRBV14 and TRBJ1-2; D is possibly TRBD1 (5 bases). The CDR3 is 13 amino acids. Looked up from germline, CDR1 is SGHDN and CDR2 is FVKESK. Trimming cost V 4 bases and J 11 bases, with 17 bases left between them. This CDR3 is CASSPRGDGRYTF. The CDR3 nucleotides are TGTGCCAGCAGCCCTCGGGGGGACGGACGTTACACCTTC. The full variable domain, rest sourced from reference TRBV14 and TRBJ1-2, is EAGVTQFPSHSVIEKGQTVTLRCDPISGHDNLYWYRRVMGKEIKFLLHFVKESKQDESGMPNNRFLAERTGGTYSTLKVQPAELEDSGVYFCASSPRGDGRYTFGSGTRLTVV.

This clone has a single count. This chain links TRBV7-9 with TRBJ2-4; D remains unclear. Trimming stripped 3 bases from V and 5 bases from J, with 11 bases between. From germline, CDR1 is SEHNR and CDR2 FQNEAQ (reference sequence). This CDR3 region has 14 residues. The CDR3 region is CASSFWQSQNIQYF. Here the CDR3 DNA reads TGTGCCAGCAGCTTTTGGCAGAGCCAAAACATTCAGTACTTC. Filled out from reference TRBV7-9 and TRBJ2-4, the complete variable domain reads DTGVSQNPRHKITKRGQNVTFRCDPISEHNRLYWYRQTLGQGPEFLTYFQNEAQLEKSRLLSDRFSAERPKGSFSTLEIQRTEQGDSAMYLCASSFWQSQNIQYFGAGTRLSVL.

CDR3 residues: CASISSSEAFF. CDR3 in DNA: TGTGCCAGCATCTCGAGCTCTGAAGCTTTCTTT. This sequence joins TRBV6-5 and TRBJ1-1; D call uncertain. CDR3 size: 11 residues. V was trimmed by 7 bases and J by 6 bases, leaving 9 bases between them. Germline V gives CDR1 MNHEY, CDR2 SVGAGI.

The chain links TRBV5-4 to TRBJ1-4; TRBD1 agrees at 7 bases. V lost 3 bases, J lost 5 bases, and 7 bases stayed unmatched. The V gene's germline CDR1 is SGHNT and CDR2 YYREEE (reference sequence). CDR3 length: 15 residues. CDR3 amino acids: CASSSLDRPNEKLFF. Written as DNA, the CDR3 is TGTGCCAGCAGCTCATTGGACAGGCCGAATGAAAAACTGTTTTTT.

The gene calls are TRBV5-5 and TRBJ1-2; 8 bases match TRBD1. V dropped 4 bases and J dropped 8; count of bases not matched to a gene: 10. The CDR3 loop spans 14 amino acids. CDR1 SGHKS and CDR2 YYEKEE come from the germline V gene (reference sequence). CDR3 nucleotides: TGTGCCAGCAGCCCGACAGGGGACGGGGAAGGCTACACCTTC. Amino acid sequence: CASSPTGDGEGYTF.